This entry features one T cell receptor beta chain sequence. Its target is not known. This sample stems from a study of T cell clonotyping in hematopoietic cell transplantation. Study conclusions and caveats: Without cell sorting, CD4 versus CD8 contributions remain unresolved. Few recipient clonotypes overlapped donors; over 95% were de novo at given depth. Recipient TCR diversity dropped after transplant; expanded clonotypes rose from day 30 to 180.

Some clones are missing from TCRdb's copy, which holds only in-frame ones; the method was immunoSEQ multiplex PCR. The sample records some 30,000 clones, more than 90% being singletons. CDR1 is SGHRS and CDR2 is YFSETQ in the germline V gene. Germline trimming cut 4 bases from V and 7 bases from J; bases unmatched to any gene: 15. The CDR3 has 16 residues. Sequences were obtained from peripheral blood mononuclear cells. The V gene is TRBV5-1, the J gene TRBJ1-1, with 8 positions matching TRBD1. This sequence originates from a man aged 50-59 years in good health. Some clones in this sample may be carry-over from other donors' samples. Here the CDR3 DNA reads TGCGCCAGCAGCCTTAGTCGATCGACAGGGGCGGGTGAAGCTTTCTTT. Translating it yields CASSLSRSTGAGEAFF.